Each of the 20 T cell receptor beta chains below was sequenced from the same sample in a study of blood T cell repertoires in COVID-19. Profiled with immunoSEQ multiplex PCR; TCRdb holds only in-frame clones, not every one. The table lists roughly 200,000 clones, 86% of them singletons. Sequencing was performed on PBMCs or T cells enriched from blood (not recorded which). Source of these receptors: a man aged 40-49 years with acute COVID-19.

The V call is TRBV11-3, the J call TRBJ2-2, with D possibly matching TRBD1 (6 bases). CDR3 length equals 14 residues. The V end lost 5 bases, the J end lost 3 bases, and 10 bases lay between the germline ends. Per the germline V gene, CDR1 is SGHNT and CDR2 is YENEEA. The CDR3 here is CASSPDSYTGELFF. The CDR3 nucleotides read TGTGCCAGCAGCCCGGACAGTTACACCGGGGAGCTGTTTTTT.

This chain connects TRBV6-5 to TRBJ2-1; 8 nucleotides match TRBD2. The CDR3 loop spans 15 amino acids. V trimming: 6 bases; J trimming: 2 bases; junction bases outside the gene matches: 6. CDR1 MNHEY and CDR2 SVGAGI come from the germline V gene. DNA for the CDR3: TGTGCCAGCAGCCCGGGACTAGGCACCTACAATGAGCAGTTCTTC. Its protein is CASSPGLGTYNEQFF.

The chain couples TRBV12-5 to TRBJ2-2; D call uncertain. This CDR3 is 13 amino acids long. In germline, CDR1 is LGHNT, CDR2 FRNRAP. V was pared by 1 base and J by 5 bases, with 5 bases between. The CDR3 spells CASGLDGTGELFF. In nucleotides, the CDR3 is TGTGCTAGTGGTTTGGACGGGACCGGGGAGCTGTTTTTT.

Comment on this clone: The sample holds other DNA sequences that translate to the same CDR3. The chain recombines TRBV5-1 with TRBJ2-5; tentative D call: TRBD1 (6 bases). V was trimmed by 0 bases and J by 2 bases, leaving 8 bases between them. CDR1 SGHRS and CDR2 YFSETQ come from the germline V gene. This CDR3 has 14 amino acids. This chain's CDR3 is CASSLVGGQETQYF. CDR3 nucleotides: TGCGCCAGCAGCTTGGTAGGGGGTCAAGAGACCCAGTACTTC.

Concerning this clone: Germline is not matched at one junction end, which may reflect a read error. The chain uses TRBV12-3 or TRBV12-4 and TRBJ1-2, with D maybe TRBD1 (5 bases). The CDR3 totals 8 residues. The chain's CDR3 is CASSPRAF. The CDR3 DNA sequence: TGTGCCAGCAGTCCCAGGGCCTTC.

J is TRBJ1-4 and V is TRBV2; 7 nucleotides agree with TRBD1. The CDR3 is made up of 14 amino acids. Trimming cost V 4 bases and J 8 bases; bases outside gene matches: 7. In germline, CDR1 is SNHLY, CDR2 FYNNEI. The DNA of the CDR3 is TGTGCCAGCAGTGGCACAGGGGTGGGAGAAAAACTGTTTTTT. Protein sequence: CASSGTGVGEKLFF.

The V gene is TRBV6-2 or TRBV6-3, the J gene TRBJ2-2; TRBD2 is a possible D gene (6 bases). Between the trimmed V and J ends, which lost 2 bases and 4 bases, there was a span of 8 bases. The CDR3 loop spans 14 amino acids. Per the germline V gene, CDR1 is MNHEY and CDR2 is SVGEGT. CDR3 in DNA: TGTGCCAGCAGTTACCCCGGGGGCACCGGGGAGCTGTTTTTT. Amino acids: CASSYPGGTGELFF.

This chain links TRBV19 with TRBJ1-3, with 12 positions matching TRBD1. In germline, CDR1 is LNHDA, CDR2 SQIVND (reference sequence). The CDR3 consists of 16 residues. After removal of 8 bases from V and 0 bases from J, the junction contained 5 bases not matched to a gene. For the CDR3, the DNA is TGTGCCAGTGGGACAGGGGGCTTCGGCTCTGGAAACACCATATATTTT. Translation gives CASGTGGFGSGNTIYF.

This chain joins TRBV4-3 and TRBJ2-7, with D possibly TRBD2 on 5 matching bases. Germline CDR1 and CDR2: LGHNA and YSLEER. Trimming cost V 0 bases and J 0 bases, with 15 bases left between them. CDR3 length: 17 residues. As DNA, the CDR3 is TGCGCCAGCAGCCAAGATTTAACTAGTTATAGCTCCTACGAGCAGTACTTC. Its protein product is CASSQDLTSYSSYEQYF.

The chain links TRBV9 to TRBJ2-1, with a weak D call TRBD2 (5 bases). Germline V CDR1 and CDR2: SGDLS, YYNGEE. The ends were cut back, 3 bases at V and 2 bases at J, with 12 bases in the middle. This CDR3 is built from 15 residues. In DNA, the CDR3 is TGTGCCAGCAGCGCGGGGTTCGAACCCTACAATGAGCAGTTCTTC. Amino acids: CASSAGFEPYNEQFF.

CDR3 DNA sequence: TGTGCCAGCAGCTCCGGGACAGGGGCAACCTACGAGCAGTACTTC. Translated: CASSSGTGATYEQYF. The rearrangement joins TRBV5-5 to TRBJ2-7, with TRBD1 identical over 10 bases. Unmatched junction bases numbered 5, after V lost 3 bases and J lost 2 bases. The germline gives CDR1 SGHKS, CDR2 YYEKEE (reference sequence). The CDR3 has 15 residues.

The chain uses TRBV18 and TRBJ2-5; 14 bases agree with TRBD2. V lost 5 bases, J lost 3 bases, and 8 bases stayed unmatched. Germline-derived CDR1 and CDR2 are KGHSH and LQKENI. The CDR3 is made up of 17 amino acids. CDR3 in DNA: TGTGCCAGCTCAAGGGCCGGGACTAGCGGGAGTGAAGAGACCCAGTACTTC. This gives the protein CASSRAGTSGSEETQYF.

This chain links TRBV15 with TRBJ1-2, with TRBD1 as a possible D gene (6 bases). Germline V gene data show CDR1 as LNHNV and CDR2 as YYDKDF (reference sequence). The length of the CDR3 is 17 residues. Deletions cut 3 bases from V and 4 bases from J, with 21 bases between. The DNA of the CDR3 is TGTGCCACCAGCAGGGGGATACAGGGACCTAGGAGCTATGGCTACACCTTC. Its translation is CATSRGIQGPRSYGYTF.

DNA of the CDR3: TGTGCCAGCAGCTTTGGCTGGGCCCATGATGGCTACACCTTC. Translated: CASSFGWAHDGYTF. J is TRBJ1-2 and V is TRBV5-6; D unclear. Germline-derived CDR1 and CDR2 are SGHDT and YYEEEE. There are 14 residues in the CDR3. Between the trimmed V and J ends, which lost 2 bases and 6 bases, there was a span of 14 bases.

This clone was counted only a few times. The CDR3 sequence is CASRVGADNSPLHF. The DNA of the CDR3 is TGTGCCAGCAGGGTGGGGGCGGATAATTCACCCCTCCACTTT. This sequence joins TRBV2 and TRBJ1-6; maybe TRBD1 (6 bases). Germline V gives CDR1 SNHLY, CDR2 FYNNEI. V lost 6 bases, J lost 5 bases, and 11 bases lay in between. CDR3 length equals 14 residues.

The V call is TRBV21-1, the J call TRBJ2-6; the table's TRBD1 call for D was not verified on the DNA. TRBV21-1 is assigned pseudogene status. The CDR3 spans 19 residues. In nucleotides, the CDR3 is TGTGCCAGCAGCAAACCTCCGGGACAGGGAAATGATGGGGCCAACGTCCTGACTTTC. This gives the protein CASSKPPGQGNDGANVLTF.

The chain recombines TRBV2 with TRBJ2-5, with D perhaps TRBD1 (6 bases). CDR1 SNHLY and CDR2 FYNNEI come from the germline V gene. The CDR3 is 13 amino acids. V was cut by 4 bases and J by 5 bases, with 11 bases left in between. CDR3 bases: TGTGCCAGCAGTGTAGACAGGACGGAGACCCAGTACTTC. Its translation: CASSVDRTETQYF. The full variable domain, in which reference TRBV2 and TRBJ2-5 provide the parts outside the CDR3, is EPEVTQTPSHQVTQMGQEVILRCVPISNHLYFYWYRQILGQKVEFLVSFYNNEISEKSEIFDDQFSVERPDGSNFTLKIRSTKLEDSAMYFCASSVDRTETQYFGPGTRLLVL.

This clone was seen only a few times. The V gene is TRBV5-4, the J gene TRBJ2-7, with D perhaps matching TRBD1 (5 bases). This CDR3 has 14 residues. The V end lost 3 bases, the J end lost 4 bases, and 14 bases lay between the germline ends. Germline CDR1 SGHNT, CDR2 YYREEE (reference sequence). The CDR3 spells CASSWKDMIYEQYF. Here the CDR3 DNA reads TGTGCCAGCAGCTGGAAGGACATGATATACGAGCAGTACTTC.

The chain carries TRBV11-3 and TRBJ2-3, with a weak D call TRBD2 (5 bases). The CDR3 length is 14 residues. Germline loops: CDR1 SGHNT, CDR2 YENEEA. V was clipped by 8 bases and J by 4 bases, with 16 bases between them. In nucleotides, the CDR3 is TGTGCCAGCGCCCGTGGGAGTGGGGCAGATACGCAGTATTTT. Protein: CASARGSGADTQYF.

V and J are TRBV6-5 and TRBJ1-1, with TRBD1 matching over 7 bases. The V and J ends lost 2 bases and 10 bases, in that order; junction bases with no gene match: 13. The CDR3 is 15 amino acids. Germline V gives CDR1 MNHEY, CDR2 SVGAGI. CDR3 DNA sequence: TGTGCCAGCAGTTACACCGCCGACAGGGTTTTTGGAGCTTTCTTT. It specifies CASSYTADRVFGAFF.